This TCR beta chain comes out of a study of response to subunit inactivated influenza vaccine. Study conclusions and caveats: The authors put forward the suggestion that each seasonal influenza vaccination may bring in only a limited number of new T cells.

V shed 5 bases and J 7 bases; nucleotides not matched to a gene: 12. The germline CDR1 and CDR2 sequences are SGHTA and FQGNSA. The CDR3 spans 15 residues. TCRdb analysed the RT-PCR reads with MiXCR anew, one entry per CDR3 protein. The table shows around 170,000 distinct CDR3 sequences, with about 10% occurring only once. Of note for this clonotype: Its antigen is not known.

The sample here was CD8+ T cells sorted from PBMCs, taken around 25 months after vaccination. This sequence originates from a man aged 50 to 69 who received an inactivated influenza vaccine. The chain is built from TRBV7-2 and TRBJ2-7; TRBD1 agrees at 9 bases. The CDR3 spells CASSLWTGDLQEQYF. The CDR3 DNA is TGTGCCAGCAGCCTGTGGACAGGGGATCTGCAAGAGCAGTACTTC.